Sequencing of this T cell receptor (beta chain) was carried out in a study of post-analysis software for immune sequencing data. Broader study findings: TRBV5-6, TRBV5-1 and TRBV20-1 belonged to a set of roughly five TRBV segments that were more frequent in patients than controls.

A word on this clonotype: No antigen is known for it.

Germline lookup yields CDR1 SGHTA and CDR2 FQGTGA. V gave up 0 bases and J gave up 6 bases, with 14 bases separating them. This CDR3 has 15 residues. The TCR beta cDNA libraries carried unique molecular identifiers. TCRdb re-analysed the PCR reads in MiXCR, keeping a single row per CDR3 protein. The sample carries approximately 690,000 distinct CDR3 sequences, 55% to 60% recorded once. V usage is TRBV7-3 and J usage is TRBJ1-2; D is perhaps TRBD1 (6 bases). Sequencing was carried out using blood. The TCR sequence derives from a girl aged 2 to 9 with multiple sclerosis. The CDR3 here is CASSLTGPGGDGYTF. CDR3 nucleotides: TGTGCCAGCAGCTTAACAGGGCCGGGGGGCGATGGCTACACCTTC.